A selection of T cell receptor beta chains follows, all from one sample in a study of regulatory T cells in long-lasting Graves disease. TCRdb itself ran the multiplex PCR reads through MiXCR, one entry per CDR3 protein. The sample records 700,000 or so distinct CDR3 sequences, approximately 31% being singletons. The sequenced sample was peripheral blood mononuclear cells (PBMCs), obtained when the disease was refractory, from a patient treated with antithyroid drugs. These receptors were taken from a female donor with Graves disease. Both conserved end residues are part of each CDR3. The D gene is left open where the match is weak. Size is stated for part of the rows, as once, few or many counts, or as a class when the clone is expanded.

TGTGCCACCCACAGGACATCACTTTCACCCCTCCACTTT	CATHRTSLSPLHF	TRBJ1-6	-	TRBV27	few
TGTGCCAGCAGTTTCACTCGCGAGGACCTTTATAATGAAAAACTGGTTTTT	CASSFTREDLYNEKLVF	TRBJ1-4	-	TRBV6-2/TRBV6-3	-
TGCAGTGCTAGATCGGGACAGACTACCTCCTACGAGCAGTACTTC	CSARSGQTTSYEQYF	TRBJ2-7	TRBD1	TRBV20-1	-
TGTGCCAGCAGAAGACCGACAGGGGATGGCTCTGAAGCTTTCTTT	CASRRPTGDGSEAFF	TRBJ1-1	TRBD1	TRBV28	many
TGTGCCAGCATTAGACAGGGTTTGCCTGAAGCTTTCTTT	CASIRQGLPEAFF	TRBJ1-1	TRBD1	TRBV6-1	few
TGCGCCAGCAGCTTGGGGTACGGGGGACCGATGAACACTGAAGCTTTCTTT	CASSLGYGGPMNTEAFF	TRBJ1-1	-	TRBV5-1	-
TGTGCCAGCAGTGGGGACAGGTTGACTGAAGCTTTCTTT	CASSGDRLTEAFF	TRBJ1-1	TRBD1	TRBV6-1	many
TGCGCCAGCACATCGGGAGATATCACGACTAGCCGAGCCAAAAACATTCAGTACTTC	CASTSGDITTSRAKNIQYF	TRBJ2-4	TRBD2	TRBV5-1	-
TGTGCCAACAGTAGGGAGGGCGGGAGAAATGGGGAGACCCAGTACTTC	CANSREGGRNGETQYF	TRBJ2-5	TRBD2	TRBV6-1	few
TGTGCCAGCACTAACCTAGGGGTCGGGGCTACCTCTGATAACGAGCAGTACTTC	CASTNLGVGATSDNEQYF	TRBJ2-7	-	TRBV12-3/TRBV12-4	-
TGTGCCAGCAGTTCTTCAGGACGCGGGGGGTACACCGGGGAGCTGTTTTTT	CASSSSGRGGYTGELFF	TRBJ2-2	TRBD2	TRBV2	-
TGTGCCAGCAGCCAAGGTGCGGCCCCCTCCTACGAGCAGTACTTC	CASSQGAAPSYEQYF	TRBJ2-7	-	TRBV3-1	-
TGTGCTAGTGGTTTCGAGGAGACCCAGTACTTC	CASGFEETQYF	TRBJ2-5	-	TRBV12-5	few
TGCAGTGCTAGAGATATCCAGCAGGGCCGCATGAACACTGAAGCTTTCTTT	CSARDIQQGRMNTEAFF	TRBJ1-1	-	TRBV20-1	-
TGTGCCAGCAGTTTAATCGGTAGTTTTGGTGCAGATGAAAAACTGTTTTTT	CASSLIGSFGADEKLFF	TRBJ1-4	-	TRBV27	few
TGTGCCTGGAGTTCTAGCGGATTCACAGATACGCAGTATTTT	CAWSSSGFTDTQYF	TRBJ2-3	TRBD2	TRBV30	-
TGCGCCAGCAGCCAAGATAGCTCCATAGCTAACTATGGCTACACCTTC	CASSQDSSIANYGYTF	TRBJ1-2	-	TRBV4-1	-
TGTGCCAGCAGCTTATACGGGAAGGGAGACGATACGCAGTATTTT	CASSLYGKGDDTQYF	TRBJ2-3	-	TRBV7-3	-
TGCAGCGTCACACCCGTCGCAGGGACAGTAGCTTTCTTT	CSVTPVAGTVAFF	TRBJ1-1	TRBD1	TRBV29-1	-
TGTGCCACCGCCAGGCAAGGGCAGGACTATGGCTACACCTTC	CATARQGQDYGYTF	TRBJ1-2	-	TRBV27	-
TGTGCCAGCAGCATCTCCGGGACAGGGAAAGAAAAACTGTTTTTT	CASSISGTGKEKLFF	TRBJ1-4	TRBD1	TRBV13	few
TGTGCCAGCAGTTTAAGGATTCGGGGAGAGGGCACTGAAGCTTTCTTT	CASSLRIRGEGTEAFF	TRBJ1-1	-	TRBV12-3/TRBV12-4	few
TGTGCCAGCAGTCTGACAGTTTCCTATGGCTACACCTTC	CASSLTVSYGYTF	TRBJ1-2	-	TRBV2	-
TGTGCCAGCAGTTACGGGCCGGGACAGGGGGACGAGCAGTACTTC	CASSYGPGQGDEQYF	TRBJ2-7	TRBD1	TRBV6-5	many
TGTGCCAGCAGCCTGGCTCCGGGACAGGCGGGGCATAGCAATCAGCCCCAGCATTTT	CASSLAPGQAGHSNQPQHF	TRBJ1-5	TRBD1	TRBV7-3	once
TGTGCCAGCGGTAGCGGGAGAGGGGCAGATACGCAGTATTTT	CASGSGRGADTQYF	TRBJ2-3	TRBD2	TRBV7-3	few
TGTGCCAGCAGGCTCGGGACTAGCGGGAGGGGGTACGAGCAGTACTTC	CASRLGTSGRGYEQYF	TRBJ2-7	TRBD2	TRBV28	few
TGTGCCAGCAGTTCGGCAAGGGACAGGTTCTCCTACGAGCAGTACTTC	CASSSARDRFSYEQYF	TRBJ2-7	TRBD1	TRBV12-3/TRBV12-4	-
TGTGCCAGCAGCTTAACCCACCGGGAGCCGTCTGGAGCTTTCTTT	CASSLTHREPSGAFF	TRBJ1-1	-	TRBV7-3	few
TGCGCCAGCACGGGACGGATCAATCAGCCCCAGCATTTT	CASTGRINQPQHF	TRBJ1-5	-	TRBV10-2	-
TGCAGCGTTCCAGACTCTGGAAACACCATATATTTT	CSVPDSGNTIYF	TRBJ1-3	-	TRBV29-1	-
TGTGCCAGCAGCAGCAGGGGAAACATTCAGTACTTC	CASSSRGNIQYF	TRBJ2-4	-	TRBV28	-
TGTGCCAGCAGTTTCGGGACAACGGGGGAGCAGTACTTC	CASSFGTTGEQYF	TRBJ2-7	-	TRBV12-3/TRBV12-4	few
TGTGCCACCAGCAGAGACCAGGGGGTTAACTATGGCTACACCTTC	CATSRDQGVNYGYTF	TRBJ1-2	TRBD1	TRBV15	-
TGCAGCGTTGACCCCCAGTCTACCTACTATGGCTACACCTTC	CSVDPQSTYYGYTF	TRBJ1-2	-	TRBV29-1	-
TGTGCCAGCAGCAGTCCCTCAAAGGGCTACGAGCAGTACTTC	CASSSPSKGYEQYF	TRBJ2-7	-	TRBV6-1	few
TGCGCCAGCAGCTCGGGACCGCTACGCAATCAGCCCCAGCATTTT	CASSSGPLRNQPQHF	TRBJ1-5	-	TRBV5-1	-
TGCGCCAGCAGCCAAGACGGGCCCCCGGGACTAGCTTCCTACGAGCAGTACTTC	CASSQDGPPGLASYEQYF	TRBJ2-7	TRBD2	TRBV11-1	-
TGTGCCAGCAGTTTATCGCCTCGGACGTTGGGGGCGGGCTATGGCTACACCTTC	CASSLSPRTLGAGYGYTF	TRBJ1-2	-	TRBV27	many
TGTGCCAGCAGCCCCCAACGCCTAGGGTTGGAGACCCAGTACTTC	CASSPQRLGLETQYF	TRBJ2-5	-	TRBV7-9	-
TGTGCTAGTGGCCCCGAGGTCAGAACCTTCTACGAGCAGTACTTC	CASGPEVRTFYEQYF	TRBJ2-7	-	TRBV12-5	once